The 8 T cell receptor beta chains in this list originate from one sample, sequenced in a study of blood T cell repertoires in COVID-19. Sequenced by immunoSEQ multiplex PCR; TCRdb stores in-frame clones only, minus some. Here the sample spans about 95,000 clones, roughly 80% being singletons. Sequencing input: peripheral blood. The receptor source for this set is a man older than 75 with active or convalescent COVID-19.

This CDR3 reads CASSQDHRGYNEQFF. CDR3 in DNA: TGTGCCAGCAGCCAAGATCACCGGGGTTACAATGAGCAGTTCTTC. V gene TRBV3-1 (or the pseudogene TRBV3-2) combines with J gene TRBJ2-1; D perhaps matches TRBD2 (5 bases). The V end was cut by 0 bases, the J end by 4 bases, with 10 bases between. There are 15 residues in the CDR3. Germline loops: CDR1 LGHDT, CDR2 YNNKEL (reference sequence).

V and J are TRBV4-3 and TRBJ1-4; possibly TRBD1 for D (5 bases). Trimming cost V 3 bases and J 2 bases, with 13 bases left between them. The CDR3 totals 16 residues. Per germline, CDR1 LGHNA and CDR2 YSLEER. DNA of the CDR3: TGCGCCAGCAGCCAGGACCTCGGGGGGACTAATGAAAAACTGTTTTTT. Residues: CASSQDLGGTNEKLFF.

The rearrangement joins TRBV11-2 to TRBJ2-3; unclear D gene. The germline CDR1 and CDR2 sequences are SGHAT and FQNNGV. The CDR3 consists of 11 residues. V shed 2 bases and J shed 6 bases, with 3 bases lying between them. CDR3 in amino acids: CASSLLDTQYF. In nucleotides, the CDR3 is TGTGCCAGCAGCTTACTGGATACGCAGTATTTT.

V is TRBV30 and J is TRBJ2-1; 10 bases map to TRBD1. The CDR3 totals 16 residues. J was trimmed by 4 bases and V by 0 bases; bases with no gene match: 6. The germline V gene encodes CDR1 GTSNPN and CDR2 SVGIG (reference sequence). In nucleotides, the CDR3 is TGTGCCTGGAGTGTAGGGACAGGGGTAAGGTACAATGAGCAGTTCTTC. Translated, it gives CAWSVGTGVRYNEQFF.

The chain links TRBV6-2 or TRBV6-3 to TRBJ1-5; TRBD1 is a possible D gene (6 bases). The CDR3 is 16 amino acids. V lost 4 bases to trimming and J lost 1 base, with 14 bases between them. Germline-derived CDR1 and CDR2 are MNHEY and SVGEGT. CDR3 nucleotides: TGTGCCAGCAGTTGGTGGTCAGGGGAAAGCAATCAGCCCCAGCATTTT. It specifies CASSWWSGESNQPQHF.

The rearrangement joins TRBV7-9 to TRBJ1-4; D is uncertain. The germline gives CDR1 SEHNR, CDR2 FQNEAQ (reference sequence). V was trimmed by 3 bases and J by 8 bases, leaving 13 bases between them. The length of the CDR3 is 14 residues. CDR3 DNA sequence: TGTGCCAGCAGCTTTGGCAGAGGGTACGAAAAACTGTTTTTT. It translates to CASSFGRGYEKLFF.

The rearrangement uses TRBV4-3 and TRBJ1-2; TRBD1 matches at 9 bases. This CDR3 spans 16 amino acids. Germline lookup yields CDR1 LGHNA and CDR2 YSLEER. J lost 7 bases, V lost 1 base, and 10 bases had no gene match. The CDR3 sequence is CASSQGTGDLGGGYTF. The DNA for the CDR3 is TGCGCCAGCAGCCAAGGGACAGGGGACTTAGGGGGTGGCTACACCTTC.

This clone has a handful of counts. J is TRBJ1-4 and V is TRBV28; a weak D match, TRBD1 (5 bases). Trimming stripped 1 base from V and 6 bases from J, with 15 bases between. The CDR3 loop spans 16 amino acids. Germline CDR1 reads MDHEN; CDR2 reads SYDVKM. The CDR3 protein is CASSLYDGGSDEKLFF. The CDR3 DNA reads as TGTGCCAGCAGTTTATACGACGGGGGATCGGATGAAAAACTGTTTTTT.